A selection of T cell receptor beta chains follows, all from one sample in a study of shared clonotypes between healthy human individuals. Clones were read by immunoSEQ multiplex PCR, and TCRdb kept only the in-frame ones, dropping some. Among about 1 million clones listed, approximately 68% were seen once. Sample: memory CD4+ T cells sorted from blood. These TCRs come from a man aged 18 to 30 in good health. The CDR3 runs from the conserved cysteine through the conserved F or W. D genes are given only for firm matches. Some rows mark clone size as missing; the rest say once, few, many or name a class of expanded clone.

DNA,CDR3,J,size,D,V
TGTGCCAGCTCACCAAACCGGGACACCTCGATAGACTTC,CASSPNRDTSIDF,TRBJ2-7,NA,NA,TRBV18
TGTGCCACCACTTCTGGGGCCAACGTCCTGACTTTC,CATTSGANVLTF,TRBJ2-6,NA,NA,TRBV19
TGTGCCAGCAGCGAGACTAGCGGGGCCACAGATACGCAGTATTTT,CASSETSGATDTQYF,TRBJ2-3,NA,TRBD2,TRBV9
TGTGCCAGCAGCTTAGGCCTAGCGGTTAACACCGGGGAGCTGTTTTTT,CASSLGLAVNTGELFF,TRBJ2-2,NA,TRBD2,TRBV7-9
TGCGCCAGCAGCTTGGTGACAGCCAAGAACACTGAAGCTTTCTTT,CASSLVTAKNTEAFF,TRBJ1-1,NA,NA,TRBV5-1
TGTGCCAGCCGACAGGGGTTGAAGGAAGAGACCCAGTACTTC,CASRQGLKEETQYF,TRBJ2-5,NA,TRBD1,TRBV2
TGTGCCAGCAGCTTAGCTTGGTCAAACCCCACAGATACGCAGTATTTT,CASSLAWSNPTDTQYF,TRBJ2-3,NA,NA,TRBV7-2
TGTGCCAGCAGCTTGGGGGACTCTAAAAACATTCAGTACTTC,CASSLGDSKNIQYF,TRBJ2-4,NA,NA,TRBV5-8
TGTGCCAGCACCGGAGGGGGTGACGATAATGAAAAACTGTTTTTT,CASTGGGDDNEKLFF,TRBJ1-4,NA,NA,TRBV28
TGCGCCAGCAGCGCTCTCCAGGGGTCTGCGCAGTACTTC,CASSALQGSAQYF,TRBJ2-7,many,NA,TRBV5-1
TGTGCCAGCAGCTTGAAACCGGCAGGGGGCAGTTCACCCCTCCACTTT,CASSLKPAGGSSPLHF,TRBJ1-6,NA,TRBD1,TRBV5-5
TGTGCCAGCACCGGCGCGGGCAAAACCTACAATGAGCAGTTCTTC,CASTGAGKTYNEQFF,TRBJ2-1,NA,NA,TRBV6-5
TGTGCCAGCAGCTTACTCCCGTCATCAGATACGCAGTATTTT,CASSLLPSSDTQYF,TRBJ2-3,few,NA,TRBV7-9
TGTGCCAGCAGTTTACAGAGGGACGTGAATTCACCCCTCCACTTT,CASSLQRDVNSPLHF,TRBJ1-6,few,NA,TRBV27
TGTGCTAGCAGCTTAGAAGAGGGTATGGGGGAACCTAATTCACCCCTCCACTTT,CASSLEEGMGEPNSPLHF,TRBJ1-6,NA,NA,TRBV7-7
TGTGCCAGCGGCCACTCCTACGAGCAGTACTTC,CASGHSYEQYF,TRBJ2-7,once,NA,TRBV6-8
TGTGCCAGCTCACCTCGGGACGGACAAGGGGAGCAGTACTTC,CASSPRDGQGEQYF,TRBJ2-5,NA,NA,TRBV18
TGTGCCAGCAGCCGAACCGGATTCCGGGACTTTGCCTACGAGCAGTACTTC,CASSRTGFRDFAYEQYF,TRBJ2-7,NA,NA,TRBV7-6
TGCGCCAGCAGCCAGGAACAGGGGGCGCATGGCTACACCTTC,CASSQEQGAHGYTF,TRBJ1-2,NA,TRBD1,TRBV4-1
TGTGCCAGCAGCGGATGGACAGGGGGTAATGAAAAACTGTTTTTT,CASSGWTGGNEKLFF,TRBJ1-4,once,TRBD1,TRBV5-4
TGTGCCAGCAGCCGCGGGAGAACAGATACGCAGTATTTT,CASSRGRTDTQYF,TRBJ2-3,NA,TRBD2,TRBV2
TGTGCCAGCAGCTTAGCCCTTCAGTACCAAGAGACCCAGTACTTC,CASSLALQYQETQYF,TRBJ2-5,many,NA,TRBV11-2
TGTGCCAGCAGTTTGGAGGGCCAGCCCCAGCATTTT,CASSLEGQPQHF,TRBJ1-5,NA,NA,TRBV28
TGTGCCATCCGGACAGGGGGCATGGGGGAGCAGTTCTTC,CAIRTGGMGEQFF,TRBJ2-1,NA,TRBD1,TRBV11-1
TGTGCCAGCAGCTGGACCAGTAAGGTCGGAACTAATGAAAAACTGTTTTTT,CASSWTSKVGTNEKLFF,TRBJ1-4,few,NA,TRBV5-6
TGTGCCAGCAGCCTGGACGGCTCGACTAACTATGGCTACACCTTC,CASSLDGSTNYGYTF,TRBJ1-2,NA,NA,TRBV4-2
TGTGCCAGCAGCACCCCTATTGCAACTAATGAAAAACTGTTTTTT,CASSTPIATNEKLFF,TRBJ1-4,NA,NA,TRBV7-9
TGTGCCAGCATGTTACGGACTAACTATGGCTACACCTTC,CASMLRTNYGYTF,TRBJ1-2,NA,NA,TRBV6-4
TGCGCCAGCAGCTCCGGACTACAGCTCGGCTATGGCTACACCTTC,CASSSGLQLGYGYTF,TRBJ1-2,NA,NA,TRBV5-1
TGTGCCAGTAGTATAGCAACAATTGGCTACACCTTC,CASSIATIGYTF,TRBJ1-2,NA,NA,TRBV19
TGTGCCAGCAGCCAAGTCAGGGGGGCAGATACGCAGTATTTT,CASSQVRGADTQYF,TRBJ2-3,NA,NA,TRBV14
TGCGCCAGCAGTGGACAGGGGGGCAATGAGCAGTTCTTC,CASSGQGGNEQFF,TRBJ2-1,NA,TRBD1,TRBV10-1
TGTGCCAGCAGCGCGATACAGGGGGCAGGCTACACCTTC,CASSAIQGAGYTF,TRBJ1-2,NA,TRBD1,TRBV7-8
TGTGCCAGTAGTATCAATATCGGGGGTGTCGCCTACAATGAGCAGTTCTTC,CASSINIGGVAYNEQFF,TRBJ2-1,NA,NA,TRBV19
TGCGCCAGCAGCCAAGATCTATATGCTGGGGCCAACGTCCTGACTTTC,CASSQDLYAGANVLTF,TRBJ2-6,NA,NA,TRBV4-3
TGTGCCAGCAGTCCAGGGTCCTATGGCTACACCTTC,CASSPGSYGYTF,TRBJ1-2,NA,NA,TRBV6-5
TGTGCCAGCAGTGGTCCAGGGGGCACTGAAGCTTTCTTT,CASSGPGGTEAFF,TRBJ1-1,NA,TRBD1,TRBV2
TGTGCCAGCAGTGGGGGGGACAGGAACGGGTCACCCCTCCACTTT,CASSGGDRNGSPLHF,TRBJ1-6,NA,TRBD1,TRBV6-1
TGTGCCAGCAGCTTAAGGTCTCCAGCGAACACCGGGGAGCTGTTTTTT,CASSLRSPANTGELFF,TRBJ2-2,once,NA,TRBV5-6
TGTGCCAGCAGCCCATCGGGACAACGTAATGAAAAACTGTTTTTT,CASSPSGQRNEKLFF,TRBJ1-4,NA,NA,TRBV7-2
TGTGCCAGCGGGGGCAAGACAGTTAGCAATCAGCCCCAGCATTTT,CASGGKTVSNQPQHF,TRBJ1-5,NA,NA,TRBV5-8
TGCGCCAGCAGCCAAGTGCCGGGACTAGAGCGCACAGATACGCAGTATTTT,CASSQVPGLERTDTQYF,TRBJ2-3,NA,TRBD2,TRBV4-1
TGTGCCAGCAGCTTAGGGGAAGGGGGTCGATCACCCCTCCACTTT,CASSLGEGGRSPLHF,TRBJ1-6,few,NA,TRBV7-2
TGCGCCAGCAGCTTGTCGTCTGGGGCCAACGTCCTGACTTTC,CASSLSSGANVLTF,TRBJ2-6,few,NA,TRBV5-1
TGTGCCACCAGCGGGATGACAGGGAGAGAGACCCAGTACTTC,CATSGMTGRETQYF,TRBJ2-5,NA,TRBD1,TRBV15
TGTGCCAGCAGTCCCAGGGCCTCTGGGGCCAACGTCCTGACTTTC,CASSPRASGANVLTF,TRBJ2-6,NA,NA,TRBV2
TGCGCCAGCAGTCGACATGACAGGGGGCAGGACACCGGGGAGCTGTTTTTT,CASSRHDRGQDTGELFF,TRBJ2-2,NA,TRBD1,TRBV23-1
TGTGCCAGCAAATTAGGACTAGCGGTCTACAATGAGCAGTTCTTC,CASKLGLAVYNEQFF,TRBJ2-1,NA,TRBD2,TRBV6-5
TGCGCCAGCAGCCCCGACAGTGGCGGGGCCAAAAACATTCAGTACTTC,CASSPDSGGAKNIQYF,TRBJ2-4,NA,NA,TRBV4-3
TGTGCCAGCAGCTCGAATCAACTAGAGAGACACTTC,CASSSNQLERHF,TRBJ2-5,NA,NA,TRBV5-4
TGTGCCAGCAGAGCAGACAGGGGGCCTCAGCCCCAGCATTTT,CASRADRGPQPQHF,TRBJ1-5,NA,TRBD1,TRBV2
TGTGCCAGCAGTTACGGGACAGGGGGAGCCAAAAACATTCAGTACTTC,CASSYGTGGAKNIQYF,TRBJ2-4,NA,TRBD1,TRBV6-6